This T cell receptor (beta chain) is drawn from a study of blood T cells in healthy people across ages. Sample donors were healthy Caucasian individuals that came from Russia, aged roughly 6 to 100. Combining a sample-barcoded 5' primer with a J-beta primer mix, a second PCR ran for roughly 6 to 12 cycles. All cDNA molecules were each tagged by a template-switch adaptor with 12 random nucleotides. MiXCR, run by TCRdb on the 5' RACE reads, gives a single entry per CDR3 protein. The sample contains approximately 1.5 million distinct CDR3 sequences, approximately 32% of which appear only once. General study findings and limits: It was the long-lived donors that had more naive CD4+ cells and higher diversity than aged donors. The donors' CMV status was not determined, possibly confounding changes in expanded clonotypes.

This clonotype has just a few counts. The antigen remains undetermined. Germline CDR1 and CDR2: LGHNA and YNFKEQ. The CDR3 loop spans 14 amino acids. V dropped 2 bases and J dropped 7 bases, with 11 bases sitting between them. The chain joins TRBV4-2 to TRBJ1-4; D perhaps matches TRBD1 (6 bases). The source of this sequence is a woman in her 30s in good health. Sample: blood. DNA for the CDR3: TGTGCCAGCAGCCAAAGCAGGGGAGTTGAAAAACTGTTTTTT. Amino acid sequence: CASSQSRGVEKLFF.